Sequencing of this T cell receptor (beta chain) was carried out in a study of blood T cells in healthy people across ages. CDR1 and CDR2 (germline): SGHKS, YYEKEE (reference sequence). The trim removed 4 bases at V and 6 bases at J, leaving 5 bases unmatched. This CDR3 spans 14 amino acids. Sample-barcoded 5' priming and a J-beta primer mix drove a second PCR of roughly 6 to 12 cycles. TCRdb called the 5' RACE reads again in MiXCR, with one record for every CDR3 protein. The sample shows about 930,000 distinct CDR3 sequences, around 29% of them seen only once. Study-wide results and caveats: TCR beta diversity correlated strongly with naive T cell percentage.

With regard to this clonotype: Its antigen is still unknown.

This sample also appeared in a second study, on T cells of mothers and their children. That report notes: Extraction yielded RNA that went, in full, into cDNA synthesis at roughly 1.4 ug per 15 ul.

The specimen was blood. The genes are TRBV5-5 and TRBJ1-5; 9 bases align to TRBD1. This receptor was taken from a woman aged 40-49 years in good health. CDR3 loop: CASSQGTGSQPQHF. CDR3 bases: TGTGCCAGCAGCCAGGGGACAGGGAGTCAGCCCCAGCATTTT.